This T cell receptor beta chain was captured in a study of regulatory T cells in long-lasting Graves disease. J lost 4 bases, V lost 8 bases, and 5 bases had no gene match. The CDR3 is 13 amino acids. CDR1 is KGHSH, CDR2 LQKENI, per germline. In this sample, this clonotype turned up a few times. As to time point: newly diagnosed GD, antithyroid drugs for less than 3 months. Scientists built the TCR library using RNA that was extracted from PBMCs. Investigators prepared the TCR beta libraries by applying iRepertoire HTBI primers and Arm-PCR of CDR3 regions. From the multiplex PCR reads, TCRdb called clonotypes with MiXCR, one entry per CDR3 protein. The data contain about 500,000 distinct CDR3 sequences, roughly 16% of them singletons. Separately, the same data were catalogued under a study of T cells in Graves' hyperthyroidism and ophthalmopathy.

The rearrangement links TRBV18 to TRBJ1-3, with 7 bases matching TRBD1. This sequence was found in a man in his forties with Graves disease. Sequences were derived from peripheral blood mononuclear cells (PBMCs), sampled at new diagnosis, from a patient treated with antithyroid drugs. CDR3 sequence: CASTGQLGNTIYF. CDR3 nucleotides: TGTGCCAGCACGGGACAGCTCGGAAACACCATATATTTT.